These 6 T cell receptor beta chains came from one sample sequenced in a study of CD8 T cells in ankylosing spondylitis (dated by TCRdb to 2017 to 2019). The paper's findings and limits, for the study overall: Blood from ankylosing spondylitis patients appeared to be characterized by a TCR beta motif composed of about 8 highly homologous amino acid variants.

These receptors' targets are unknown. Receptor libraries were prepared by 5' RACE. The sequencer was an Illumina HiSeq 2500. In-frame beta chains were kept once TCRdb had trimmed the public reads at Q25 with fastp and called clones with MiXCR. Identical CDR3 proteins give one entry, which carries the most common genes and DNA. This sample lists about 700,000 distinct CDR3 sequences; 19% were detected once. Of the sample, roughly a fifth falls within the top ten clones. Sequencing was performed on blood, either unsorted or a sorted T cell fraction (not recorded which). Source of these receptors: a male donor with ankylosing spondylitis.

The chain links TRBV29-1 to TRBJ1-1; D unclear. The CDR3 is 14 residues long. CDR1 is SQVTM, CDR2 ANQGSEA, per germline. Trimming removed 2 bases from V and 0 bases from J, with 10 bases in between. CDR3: CSVENDKLNTEAFF. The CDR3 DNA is TGCAGCGTTGAAAACGACAAGCTGAACACTGAAGCTTTCTTT.

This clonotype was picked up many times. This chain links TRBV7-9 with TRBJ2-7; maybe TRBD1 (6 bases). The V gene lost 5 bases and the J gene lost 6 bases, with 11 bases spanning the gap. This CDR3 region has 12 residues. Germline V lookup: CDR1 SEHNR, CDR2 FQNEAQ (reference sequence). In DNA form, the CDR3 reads TGTGCCAGCAGCCATCCCAGGGGCGAGCAGTACTTC. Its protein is CASSHPRGEQYF. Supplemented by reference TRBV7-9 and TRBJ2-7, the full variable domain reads DTGVSQNPRHKITKRGQNVTFRCDPISEHNRLYWYRQTLGQGPEFLTYFQNEAQLEKSRLLSDRFSAERPKGSFSTLEIQRTEQGDSAMYLCASSHPRGEQYFGPGTRLTVT.

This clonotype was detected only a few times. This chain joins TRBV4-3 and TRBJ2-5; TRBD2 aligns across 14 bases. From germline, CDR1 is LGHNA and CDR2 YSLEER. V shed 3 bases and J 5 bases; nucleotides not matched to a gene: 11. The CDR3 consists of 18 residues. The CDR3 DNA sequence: TGCGCCAGCAGCCAGGGGACTAGCGGGAGCCTCCCTGGGGAGACCCAGTACTTC. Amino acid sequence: CASSQGTSGSLPGETQYF.

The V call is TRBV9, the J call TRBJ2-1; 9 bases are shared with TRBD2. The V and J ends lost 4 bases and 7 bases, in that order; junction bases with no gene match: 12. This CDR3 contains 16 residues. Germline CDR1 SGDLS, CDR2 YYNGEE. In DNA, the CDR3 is TGTGCCAGCAGCCCCTGGACTAGCGAGTATACGAATGAGCAGTTCTTC. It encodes CASSPWTSEYTNEQFF.

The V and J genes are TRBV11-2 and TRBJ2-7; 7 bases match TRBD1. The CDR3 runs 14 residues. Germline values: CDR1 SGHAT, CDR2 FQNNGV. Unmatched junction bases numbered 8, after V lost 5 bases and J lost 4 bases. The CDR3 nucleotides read TGTGCCAGCAGCCTGTGGACAGGACAATACGAGCAGTACTTC. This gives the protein CASSLWTGQYEQYF.

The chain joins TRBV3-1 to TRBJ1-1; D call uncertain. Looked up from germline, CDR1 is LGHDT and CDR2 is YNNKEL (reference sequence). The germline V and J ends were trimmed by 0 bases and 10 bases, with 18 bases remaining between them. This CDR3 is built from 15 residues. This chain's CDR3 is CASSQDYSGERGAFF. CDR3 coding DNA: TGTGCCAGCAGCCAAGATTACTCAGGCGAACGTGGAGCTTTCTTT.